The T cell receptor (beta chain) described here comes from a study of human T cells and chemical hapten exposure. The study's findings and limits: There were significantly more large CDR3 similarity clusters among expanded TCRs than among controls. Each of the donors had alopecia, so their immune responses may not resemble those of healthy people.

About this clonotype itself: Its antigen remains unidentified.

The library gave individual cDNA molecules unique molecular identifiers. TCRdb used MiXCR to reprocess the RACE reads, holding one entry per CDR3 protein. In the table there are approximately 60,000 distinct CDR3 sequences, 10% to 12% of which are singletons. The V end was cut by 8 bases, the J end by 4 bases, with 16 bases between. CDR1 and CDR2 (germline): MDHEN, SYDVKM. CDR3 length: 14 amino acids. The time point denotes: pre-sensitization, week 0. Stated treatment: therapeutic diphenylcyclopropenone sensitization with weekly scalp DPC. Donors were 18 to 70-year-old alopecia patients suitable for DPC.

The sequencing here drew on whole blood, taken in connection with sensitization to the hapten diphenylcyclopropenone (DPC). The J gene is TRBJ2-3, the V gene TRBV28, with a possible D match to TRBD1 (6 bases). The sequence came from a middle-aged woman with alopecia areata. Some clones in this sample may be carry-over from other donors' samples. CDR3 coding DNA: TGTGCCAGCTCTTCCGAGGGGGAAGCAGATACGCAGTATTTT. Amino acid sequence: CASSSEGEADTQYF.